Presented here are 24 T cell receptor beta chains from one specimen sequenced in a study of blood T cells in healthy people across ages. Combining a sample-barcoded 5' primer with a J-beta primer mix, a second PCR ran for about 7 to 11 cycles. TCRdb independently ran MiXCR on the 5' RACE reads; one entry per CDR3 protein. The profile shows over 1,500,000 distinct CDR3 sequences, approximately 50% of them singletons. Sequenced sample: blood. These receptors were collected from a woman between 35 and 50 years old in good health.

This clonotype was found once. The chain recombines TRBV7-2 with TRBJ2-5; 8 bases are shared with TRBD2. From germline, CDR1 is SGHTA and CDR2 FQGNSA. With V trimmed by 3 bases and J by 7 bases, 10 bases remained unmatched. The CDR3 runs 15 residues. The CDR3 region has the DNA TGTGCCAGCAGCTTGGGGGCTAGCGGGCCTGTGACCCAGTACTTC. The encoded protein is CASSLGASGPVTQYF.

The rearrangement joins TRBV4-3 to TRBJ2-5, with 9 bases fitting TRBD1. The CDR3 sequence is 18 residues long. Germline trimming cut 0 bases from V and 4 bases from J; bases unmatched to any gene: 12. Germline CDR1 and CDR2: LGHNA and YSLEER. The CDR3 DNA is TGCGCCAGCAGCCAAGATTTCATGGGGACAGGGACTCGAGAGACCCAGTACTTC. Translating it yields CASSQDFMGTGTRETQYF.

V gene TRBV18 combines with J gene TRBJ1-5; 9 nucleotides line up with TRBD1. Germline V gene data show CDR1 as KGHSH and CDR2 as LQKENI. Trimming cost V 6 bases and J 7 bases; bases outside gene matches: 4. The CDR3 covers 13 residues. CDR3 amino acids: CASSYGTGQPQHF. The DNA of the CDR3 is TGTGCCAGCTCGTACGGGACAGGGCAGCCCCAGCATTTT.

V and J are TRBV3-1 and TRBJ2-1; 8 bases align to TRBD1. V was pared by 0 bases and J by 9 bases, with 7 bases of the junction left unmatched. CDR1 LGHDT and CDR2 YNNKEL come from the germline V gene (reference sequence). CDR3 size: 15 residues. The CDR3 protein is CASSQDPDRVGEQFF. The CDR3 DNA reads as TGTGCCAGCAGCCAAGATCCGGACAGGGTGGGTGAGCAGTTCTTC.

The chain recombines TRBV6-5 with TRBJ2-5; D perhaps matches TRBD1 (5 bases). The CDR3 contains 16 residues. Germline-derived CDR1 and CDR2 are MNHEY and SVGAGI. The V end was cut by 0 bases, the J end by 4 bases, with 15 bases between. For the CDR3, the DNA is TGTGCCAGCAGTTACTCCCCACGACAGTTCTCAGAGACCCAGTACTTC. It is translated as CASSYSPRQFSETQYF.

The gene calls are TRBV28 and TRBJ2-4; a possible D gene is TRBD1 (6 bases). The J call may be wrong; the DNA end is better matched by TRBJ2-5. This CDR3 is built from 17 residues. The germline CDR1 and CDR2 sequences are MDHEN and SYDVKM. CDR3 amino acids: CASSLIEGYGGRETQYF. The CDR3 DNA sequence: TGTGCCAGCAGTTTAATCGAGGGGTATGGGGGCCGAGAGACCCAGTACTTC.

The genes are TRBV18 and TRBJ1-1; TRBD1 is a possible D gene (6 bases). Trimming took 8 bases from V and 7 from J, leaving 8 bases between them. The germline V gene has CDR1 KGHSH and CDR2 LQKENI. The CDR3 runs 10 residues. DNA of the CDR3: TGTGCCAGCGCGGACAGTGAAGCTTTCTTT. It specifies CASADSEAFF.

This clonotype has a count of ten or more. The gene calls are TRBV6-2 or TRBV6-3 and TRBJ2-3; either TRBD1 or TRBD2 may supply D (5 bases each). V lost 5 bases and J 6 bases, leaving 15 bases between the germline ends. Germline values: CDR1 MNHEY, CDR2 SVGEGT. The CDR3 runs to 14 residues. The CDR3 DNA sequence: TGTGCCAGCAGTAAACGGGGCGACATGGATACGCAGTATTTT. Protein: CASSKRGDMDTQYF.

This clonotype was seen a handful of times. CDR3 DNA sequence: TGCGCCAGCAGCCTCGCCCGGACTAGCGGGGGGCTAGACAATGAGCAGTTCTTC. As protein: CASSLARTSGGLDNEQFF. The chain couples TRBV4-1 to TRBJ2-1, with 14 positions matching TRBD2. Germline loops: CDR1 MGHRA, CDR2 YSYEKL. This CDR3 comprises 18 residues. Trimming cost V 4 bases and J 5 bases; bases outside gene matches: 10.

The CDR3 region is CASSSAGQGDNEQFF. The CDR3 region has the DNA TGCGCCAGCAGCTCGGCGGGACAGGGGGACAATGAGCAGTTCTTC. V gene TRBV5-1 combines with J gene TRBJ2-1; 11 positions match TRBD1. The CDR3 runs 15 residues. J gave up 5 bases and V 3 bases, and 4 bases lay outside the gene matches. Germline CDR1 SGHRS, CDR2 YFSETQ.

The chain links TRBV3-1 to TRBJ2-4; no clear D. This CDR3 region has 14 residues. Trimming removed 4 bases at V and 9 bases at J, with 16 bases between. Germline assignment: CDR1 LGHDT and CDR2 YNNKEL (reference sequence). CDR3 sequence (DNA): TGTGCCAGCAGCCCACACCGGCAGGTTTTCATTCAGTACTTC. It encodes CASSPHRQVFIQYF.

The V gene is TRBV6-2 or TRBV6-3, the J gene TRBJ1-1, with D tentatively TRBD1 (5 bases). The CDR3 spans 18 residues. CDR1 MNHEY and CDR2 SVGEGT come from the germline V gene. Trimming cost V 0 bases and J 0 bases, with 17 bases left between them. CDR3 sequence (DNA): TGTGCCAGCAGTTACTCGCCCGGGCAGGGAAGCCTGAACACTGAAGCTTTCTTT. Protein: CASSYSPGQGSLNTEAFF.

The rearrangement joins TRBV7-9 to TRBJ2-1, with 9 bases that match TRBD2. CDR3 length: 16 amino acids. The junction had 12 bases not matched to a gene; V was cut back by 5 bases and J by 7 bases. CDR1 and CDR2 from the germline V gene are SEHNR and FQNEAQ (reference sequence). CDR3 nucleotide sequence: TGTGCCAGCAGCCACATTAGCGGGGGTTTCAGGAATGAGCAGTTCTTC. Protein: CASSHISGGFRNEQFF.

This clonotype was detected only a few times. This rearrangement joins TRBV7-8 to TRBJ2-7; TRBD2 might be the D (6 bases). The germline V gene encodes CDR1 SGHVS and CDR2 FQNEAQ. Trimming left V 8 bases short and J 1 base short, with 15 bases between. This CDR3 contains 14 residues. The CDR3 loop is CASGREKSSYEQYF. CDR3 bases: TGTGCCAGCGGACGGGAGAAGTCTTCCTACGAGCAGTACTTC.

The chain's CDR3 is CAIRLAGGEQFF. As DNA, the CDR3 is TGTGCCATCAGACTAGCGGGAGGGGAGCAGTTCTTC. The chain uses TRBV10-3 and TRBJ2-1, with 13 bases matching TRBD2. Per the germline V gene, CDR1 is ENHRY and CDR2 is SYGVKD. Unmatched junction bases numbered 0, after V lost 6 bases and J lost 10 bases. The CDR3 extends over 12 amino acids.

The J gene is TRBJ1-1, the V gene TRBV7-6; D is possibly TRBD1 (5 bases). The germline CDR1 and CDR2 sequences are SGHVS and FNYEAQ. CDR3 length: 14 amino acids. Trimming shortened V by 8 bases and J by 9 bases, and 22 bases separated the two germline ends. The DNA of the CDR3 is TGTGCCAGCTGGACCCCCGGGGGAAAAAACCAAGCTTTCTTT. Protein sequence: CASWTPGGKNQAFF.

This chain connects TRBV5-1 to TRBJ1-2; maybe TRBD1 (5 bases). The CDR3 has 12 residues. Germline lookup yields CDR1 SGHRS and CDR2 YFSETQ. V dropped 8 bases and J dropped 0 bases, with 8 bases sitting between them. CDR3 DNA: TGCGCCAGTGACAGCTCTAACTATGGCTACACCTTC. It is translated as CASDSSNYGYTF.

This clonotype appeared a few times. The rearrangement links TRBV6-2 or TRBV6-3 to TRBJ1-1; maybe TRBD1 (6 bases). The CDR3 has 15 residues. Trimming removed 5 bases from V and 3 bases from J, with 16 bases in between. Germline V gene sequence: CDR1 MNHEY, CDR2 SVGEGT. The CDR3 loop is CASSLVGGLDTEAFF. The CDR3 DNA reads as TGTGCCAGCAGTCTCGTGGGGGGGCTGGACACTGAAGCTTTCTTT.

This clonotype came up a few times. The chain combines TRBV29-1 with TRBJ1-2; D is perhaps TRBD1 (5 bases). The germline CDR1 and CDR2 sequences are SQVTM and ANQGSEA. V dropped 6 bases and J dropped 4 bases, with 15 bases sitting between them. This CDR3 comprises 13 residues. The CDR3, as DNA: TGCAGCGTCCCCGGGACCCCTGCCTATGGCTACACCTTC. This encodes CSVPGTPAYGYTF.

About this clonotype: One end of the junction is discordant with germline, which a read error may explain. V gene TRBV7-2 combines with J gene TRBJ1-2, with D unresolved. Germline V gene data show CDR1 as SGHTA and CDR2 as FQGNSA. CDR3 length equals 14 residues. The CDR3 sequence: CASSLVGTTYGYTF. In DNA form, the CDR3 reads TGTGCCAGTAGCTTAGTTGGCACTACCTATGGCTACACCTTC.

This clonotype appeared a few times. V and J are TRBV12-3 or TRBV12-4 and TRBJ2-1; possible D gene TRBD1, 5 bases. V was cut by 6 bases and J by 7 bases, with 7 bases left in between. This CDR3 has 11 amino acids. DNA for the CDR3: TGTGCCAGCAGGGGGCGGAATGAGCAGTTCTTC. As protein: CASRGRNEQFF.

The chain combines TRBV27 with TRBJ1-1; D gene ambiguous. Germline V lookup: CDR1 MNHEY, CDR2 SMNVEV (reference sequence). The CDR3 spans 13 residues. Trimming pared 4 bases from V and 1 base from J, leaving 7 bases between. The CDR3 nucleotides read TGTGCCAGCAGTTCGACGGCGAACACTGAAGCTTTCTTT. This gives the protein CASSSTANTEAFF.

The chain is built from TRBV29-1 and TRBJ2-7, with TRBD1 as a possible D gene (6 bases). The CDR3 is made up of 13 amino acids. Germline V gene lookup returns CDR1 SQVTM and CDR2 ANQGSEA. V shed 8 bases and J shed 3 bases, with 17 bases lying between them. This CDR3 is CSTLCGQFYEQYF. The CDR3, as DNA: TGCAGCACCCTGTGCGGACAGTTCTACGAGCAGTACTTC.

This clonotype was picked up a small number of times. The chain combines TRBV7-2 with TRBJ2-3; D is unresolved. Looked up from germline, CDR1 is SGHTA and CDR2 is FQGNSA. This CDR3 has 12 amino acids. The germline V and J ends were trimmed by 5 bases and 5 bases, with 8 bases remaining between them. CDR3 sequence reads: CASSLQVDTQYF. The CDR3 coding sequence is TGTGCCAGCAGCCTTCAGGTAGATACGCAGTATTTT.